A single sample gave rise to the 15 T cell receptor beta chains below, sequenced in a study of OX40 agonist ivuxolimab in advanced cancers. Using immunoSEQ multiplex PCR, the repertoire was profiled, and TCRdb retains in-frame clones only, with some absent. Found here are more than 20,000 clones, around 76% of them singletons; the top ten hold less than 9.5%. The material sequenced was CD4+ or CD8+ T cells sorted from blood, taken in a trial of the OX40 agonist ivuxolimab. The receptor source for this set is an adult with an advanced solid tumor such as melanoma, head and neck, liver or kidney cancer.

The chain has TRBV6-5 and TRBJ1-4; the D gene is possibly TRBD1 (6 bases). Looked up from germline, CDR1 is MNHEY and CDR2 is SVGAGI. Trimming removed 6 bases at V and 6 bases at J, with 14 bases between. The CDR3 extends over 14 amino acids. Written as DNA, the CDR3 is TGTGCCAGCAGGAGGGGGGGCGCCGATGAAAAACTGTTTTTT. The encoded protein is CASRRGGADEKLFF.

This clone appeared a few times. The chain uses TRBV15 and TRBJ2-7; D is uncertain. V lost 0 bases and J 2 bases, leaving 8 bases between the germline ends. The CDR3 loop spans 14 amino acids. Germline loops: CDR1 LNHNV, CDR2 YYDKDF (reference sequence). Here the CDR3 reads CATSREQNPYEQYF. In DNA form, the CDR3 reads TGTGCCACCAGCAGAGAGCAGAACCCCTACGAGCAGTACTTC.

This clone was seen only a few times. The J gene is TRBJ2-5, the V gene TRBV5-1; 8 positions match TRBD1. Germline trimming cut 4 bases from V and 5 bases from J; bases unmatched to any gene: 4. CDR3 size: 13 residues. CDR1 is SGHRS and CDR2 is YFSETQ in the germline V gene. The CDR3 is CASSPGQGETQYF. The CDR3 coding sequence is TGCGCCAGCAGCCCTGGACAGGGCGAGACCCAGTACTTC.

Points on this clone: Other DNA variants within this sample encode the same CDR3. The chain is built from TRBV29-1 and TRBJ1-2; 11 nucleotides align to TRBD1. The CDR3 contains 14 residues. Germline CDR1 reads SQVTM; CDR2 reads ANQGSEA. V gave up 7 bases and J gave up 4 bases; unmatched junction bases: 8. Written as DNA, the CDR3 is TGCAGCGCGATACCGGGACAGGGGGGCTATGGCTACACCTTC. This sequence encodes CSAIPGQGGYGYTF.

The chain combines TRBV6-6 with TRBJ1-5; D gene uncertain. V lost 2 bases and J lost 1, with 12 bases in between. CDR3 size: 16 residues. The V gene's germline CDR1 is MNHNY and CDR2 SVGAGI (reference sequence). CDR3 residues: CASSYALSPSNQPQHF. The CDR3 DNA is TGTGCCAGCAGTTACGCATTGAGTCCCAGCAATCAGCCCCAGCATTTT.

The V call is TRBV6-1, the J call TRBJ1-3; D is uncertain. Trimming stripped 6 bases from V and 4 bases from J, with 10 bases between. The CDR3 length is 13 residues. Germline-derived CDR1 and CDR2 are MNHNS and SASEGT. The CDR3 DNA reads TGTGCCAGCAGCCCCCCGGGAGGAAACACCATATATTTT. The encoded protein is CASSPPGGNTIYF.

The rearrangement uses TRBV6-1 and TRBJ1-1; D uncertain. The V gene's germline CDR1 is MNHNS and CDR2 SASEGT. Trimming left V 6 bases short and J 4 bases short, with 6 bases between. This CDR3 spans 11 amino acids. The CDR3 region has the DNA TGTGCCAGCAGCTCAAGCACTGAAGCTTTCTTT. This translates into CASSSSTEAFF.

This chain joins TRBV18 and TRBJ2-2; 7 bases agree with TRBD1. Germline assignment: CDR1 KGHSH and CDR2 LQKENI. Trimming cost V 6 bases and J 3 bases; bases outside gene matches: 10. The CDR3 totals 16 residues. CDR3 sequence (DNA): TGTGCCAGCTCTATGATGGCTCAGGGGGACACCGGGGAGCTGTTTTTT. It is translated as CASSMMAQGDTGELFF.

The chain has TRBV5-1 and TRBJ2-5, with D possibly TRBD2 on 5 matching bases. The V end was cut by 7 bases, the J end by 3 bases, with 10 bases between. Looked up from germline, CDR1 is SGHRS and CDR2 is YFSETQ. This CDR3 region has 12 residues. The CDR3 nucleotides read TGCGCCAGCGGCGGGTTGGAAGAGACCCAGTACTTC. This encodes CASGGLEETQYF.

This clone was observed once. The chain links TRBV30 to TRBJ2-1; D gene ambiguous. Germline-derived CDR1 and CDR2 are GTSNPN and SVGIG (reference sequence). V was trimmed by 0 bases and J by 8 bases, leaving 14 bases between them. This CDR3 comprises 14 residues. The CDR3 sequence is CAWSVGKARDEQFF. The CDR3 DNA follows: TGTGCCTGGAGTGTAGGTAAAGCTAGGGATGAGCAGTTCTTC.

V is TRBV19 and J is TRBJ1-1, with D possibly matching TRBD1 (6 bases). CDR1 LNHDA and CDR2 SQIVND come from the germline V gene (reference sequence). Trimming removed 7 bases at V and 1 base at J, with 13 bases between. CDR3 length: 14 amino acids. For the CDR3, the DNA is TGTGCCAGTACCCAGGGGAGAGGGAACACTGAAGCTTTCTTT. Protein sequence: CASTQGRGNTEAFF.

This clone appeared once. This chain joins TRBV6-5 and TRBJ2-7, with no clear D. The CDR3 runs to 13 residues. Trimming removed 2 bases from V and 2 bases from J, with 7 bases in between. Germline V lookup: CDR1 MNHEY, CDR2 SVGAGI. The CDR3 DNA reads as TGTGCCAGCAGTTACGCACGAACCTACGAGCAGTACTTC. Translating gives CASSYARTYEQYF.

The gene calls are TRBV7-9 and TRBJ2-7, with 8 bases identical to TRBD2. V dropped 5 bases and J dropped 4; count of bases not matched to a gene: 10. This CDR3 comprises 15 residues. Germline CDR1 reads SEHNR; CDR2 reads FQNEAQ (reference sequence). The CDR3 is CASSKGLATSYEQYF. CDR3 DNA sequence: TGTGCCAGCAGCAAAGGACTAGCCACCTCTTACGAGCAGTACTTC.

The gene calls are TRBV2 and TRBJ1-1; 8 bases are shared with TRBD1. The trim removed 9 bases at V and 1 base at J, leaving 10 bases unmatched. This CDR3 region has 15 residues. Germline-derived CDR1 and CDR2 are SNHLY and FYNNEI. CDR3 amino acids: CARGAGGGWNTEAFF. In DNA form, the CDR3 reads TGTGCCAGGGGGGCAGGGGGCGGATGGAACACTGAAGCTTTCTTT.

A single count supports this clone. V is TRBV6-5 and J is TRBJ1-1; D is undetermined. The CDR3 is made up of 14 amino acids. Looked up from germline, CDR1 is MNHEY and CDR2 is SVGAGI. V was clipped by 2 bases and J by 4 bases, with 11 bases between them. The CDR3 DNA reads TGTGCCAGCAGTTACAGGGTAGAGGGCACTGAAGCTTTCTTT. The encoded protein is CASSYRVEGTEAFF.